This T cell receptor beta chain was captured by sequencing in a study of neurological immune-mediated disorders. By 5'RACE with 10-nucleotide random UMIs, the cDNA was made. Using its own MiXCR run on the 5' RACE reads, TCRdb lists one record per CDR3 protein. The sample has tens of thousands of distinct CDR3 sequences, around 4% seen once; the top ten hold over 5.5%. Notes on the study in general: In HTLV-1-associated myelopathy, TCR clonal expansion was greatest, and in multiple sclerosis it was least, below healthy controls. One cluster of related CDR3 sequences contained, by phylogenetic grouping, the repertoires of 18 of 34 multiple sclerosis patients and formed a possible signature.

Time point indicated: longitudinal time-point 3. Preparation of the unsorted libraries drew on 2 million PBMCs stored at -80 C. CDR3 length: 14 residues. Germline-derived CDR1 and CDR2 are MGHDK and SYGVNS. The J segment lost 2 bases and the V segment lost 4 bases, leaving 4 bases of the junction unmatched. To note about this clonotype: The antigen is unknown. Since a much larger clone is just one base distant, this may be a read error.

The sample comprised PBMCs. The TCR sequence derives from an older woman with multiple sclerosis. The chain links TRBV25-1 to TRBJ2-5; 7 nucleotides match TRBD2. As DNA, the CDR3 is TGTGCCAGCAGTGTGTGGGGGGGACAAGAGACCCAGTACTTC. It is translated as CASSVWGGQETQYF.